What follows are 15 T cell receptor beta chains derived from one specimen sequenced in a study of metastatic and nonmetastatic thyroid tumors. TCRdb recomputed clones from the PCR reads via MiXCR. The sample lists around 34,000 clones, roughly 21% occurring once. Every patient was untreated before thyroid surgery. Sequenced input: blood. These receptors were obtained from a female donor with papillary thyroid cancer or a benign thyroid nodule (not recorded which). Some clones in this sample may be carry-over from other donors' samples.

The rearrangement links TRBV5-1 to TRBJ2-2, with 9 nucleotides matching TRBD2. The trim removed 2 bases at V and 4 bases at J, leaving 0 bases unmatched. The CDR3 length is 14 residues. Germline V gives CDR1 SGHRS, CDR2 YFSETQ. CDR3 DNA: TGCGCCAGCAGCTTAGCGGGAGGCACCGGGGAGCTGTTTTTT. It codes for CASSLAGGTGELFF.

The chain joins TRBV24-1 to TRBJ2-1, with 8 bases lining up with TRBD2. The V gene's germline CDR1 is KGHDR and CDR2 SFDVKD. This CDR3 region has 17 residues. Trimming at V came to 1 base and at J to 1 base, leaving 5 bases not matched to a gene. The CDR3 region is CATSDLGTRSSYNEQFF. The CDR3 DNA reads TGTGCCACCAGTGATTTAGGGACTAGGAGTTCCTACAATGAGCAGTTCTTC.

The rearrangement joins TRBV5-1 to TRBJ1-1; a weak D match, TRBD1 (6 bases). Germline V lookup: CDR1 SGHRS, CDR2 YFSETQ. The CDR3 spans 14 residues. Trimming shortened V by 2 bases and J by 0 bases, and 8 bases separated the two germline ends. The CDR3 is CASSLQGMNTEAFF. The CDR3 DNA sequence: TGCGCCAGCAGCTTACAGGGAATGAACACTGAAGCTTTCTTT.

The gene calls are TRBV19 and TRBJ1-1, with 11 bases fitting TRBD1. CDR1 LNHDA and CDR2 SQIVND come from the germline V gene (reference sequence). Trimming removed 2 bases from V and 6 bases from J; junction bases left unmatched: 2. The CDR3 sequence is 14 residues long. CDR3 nucleotide sequence: TGTGCCAGTAGTATAAGGGGACAGGGGGCTGAAGCTTTCTTT. Translated: CASSIRGQGAEAFF. The variable domain in full, completed from reference TRBV19 and TRBJ1-1, reads DGGITQSPKYLFRKEGQNVTLSCEQNLNHDAMYWYRQDPGQGLRLIYYSQIVNDFQKGDIAEGYSVSREKKESFPLTVTSAQKNPTAFYLCASSIRGQGAEAFFGQGTRLTVV.

This clone was recorded at least ten times. This chain links TRBV12-5 with TRBJ2-3; possibly TRBD1 for D (6 bases). This CDR3 is 14 amino acids long. V lost 3 bases and J lost 2, with 9 bases in between. Germline assignment: CDR1 LGHNT and CDR2 FRNRAP. The CDR3 loop is CASGLGQHTDTQYF. The CDR3 nucleotides are TGTGCTAGTGGTTTAGGACAGCACACAGATACGCAGTATTTT.

V gene TRBV7-3 combines with J gene TRBJ2-1, with D possibly called TRBD1 or TRBD2 (5 bases each). Germline CDR1 reads SGHTA; CDR2 reads FQGTGA. V dropped 5 bases and J dropped 7 bases, with 15 bases sitting between them. The CDR3 is 14 amino acids. CDR3 protein: CASSLMGRQNEQFF. The CDR3 DNA reads TGTGCCAGCAGCCTTATGGGACGCCAGAATGAGCAGTTCTTC.

The genes are TRBV2 and TRBJ2-7; TRBD1 aligns across 10 bases. Per the germline V gene, CDR1 is SNHLY and CDR2 is FYNNEI. The CDR3 has 13 residues. J was trimmed by 4 bases and V by 7 bases; bases with no gene match: 4. DNA of the CDR3: TGTGCCAGCACCGGGGACAGGGGTTACGAGCAGTACTTC. This codes for CASTGDRGYEQYF.

The J gene is TRBJ2-1, the V gene TRBV20-1; no reliable D call. V dropped 2 bases and J dropped 2 bases, with 1 base sitting between them. CDR3 size: 11 residues. Germline CDR1 and CDR2: DFQATT and SNEGSKA (reference sequence). The CDR3, as DNA: TGCAGTGCTAGACCCTACAATGAGCAGTTCTTC. As protein: CSARPYNEQFF.

The chain joins TRBV6-1 to TRBJ2-2; 14 nucleotides agree with TRBD2. The CDR3 runs 15 residues. With 10 bases clipped from V and 7 bases from J, the junction kept 8 bases outside the gene matches. Per the germline V gene, CDR1 is MNHNS and CDR2 is SASEGT. Here the CDR3 reads CAILPGTSGGGELFF. DNA of the CDR3: TGTGCCATCCTTCCCGGGACTAGCGGGGGCGGGGAGCTGTTTTTT.

This clone was recorded at least ten times. V usage is TRBV19 and J usage is TRBJ2-2, with 13 bases fitting TRBD2. Trimming cost V 7 bases and J 0 bases; bases outside gene matches: 8. Germline V gene lookup returns CDR1 LNHDA and CDR2 SQIVND (reference sequence). This CDR3 has 18 amino acids. The CDR3 loop is CASKGQGLAGSNTGELFF. DNA for the CDR3: TGTGCCAGTAAGGGGCAGGGACTAGCGGGGTCGAACACCGGGGAGCTGTTTTTT.

This clone has at least ten counts. One base away lies a much larger clone, so this may be a sequencing read error. This chain links TRBV19 with TRBJ1-1, with D possibly being TRBD1 (6 bases). The V end lost 5 bases, the J end lost 4 bases, and 14 bases lay between the germline ends. The CDR3 sequence is 14 residues long. Germline assignment: CDR1 LNHDA and CDR2 SQIVND (reference sequence). CDR3 DNA: TGTGCCAGTAGTGTCGGACAGCCCTGCACTGAAGCTTTCTTT. Translation: CASSVGQPCTEAFF.

This clone was recorded at least ten times. The chain has TRBV30 and TRBJ2-2; 7 nucleotides match TRBD2. Germline V lookup: CDR1 GTSNPN, CDR2 SVGIG (reference sequence). This CDR3 is 17 amino acids long. The V segment lost 7 bases and the J segment 6 bases; nucleotides outside the gene matches: 20. The CDR3 DNA reads as TGTGCCTCCCCTAGGACCCCAGGCGGGAGTACGTCCGGGGAGCTGTTTTTT. As protein: CASPRTPGGSTSGELFF.

On this clone: A much larger clone is a single base away; this may be a read error. Other DNA sequences in the sample encode the same CDR3. This chain links TRBV7-9 with TRBJ2-7, with D unresolved. This CDR3 is 14 amino acids long. Germline V lookup: CDR1 SEHNR, CDR2 FQNEAQ (reference sequence). The CDR3 sequence: CASSLAGESYEQYF. Written as DNA, the CDR3 is TGTGCCAGCAGCTTAGCTGGAGAGTCCTATGAGCAGTACTTC.

The rearrangement joins TRBV13 to TRBJ2-3; TRBD2 agrees at 13 bases. The germline gives CDR1 PRHDT, CDR2 FYEKMQ (reference sequence). The CDR3 sequence is 15 residues long. With 5 bases clipped from V and 7 bases from J, the junction kept 6 bases outside the gene matches. CDR3 region: CASSPGLAGAHTQYF. CDR3 nucleotides: TGTGCCAGCAGCCCCGGACTAGCGGGGGCTCATACGCAGTATTTT.

This chain links TRBV5-6 with TRBJ1-5; D gene uncertain. V was cut by 1 base and J by 1 base, with 6 bases left in between. Germline V gives CDR1 SGHDT, CDR2 YYEEEE. The CDR3 contains 14 residues. The CDR3 bases are TGTGCCAGCAGCTTGTGGTTGAGCAATCAGCCCCAGCATTTT. Protein product: CASSLWLSNQPQHF.